Listed here are 25 T cell receptor beta chains from one sample, sequenced in a study of lymphopenia after photon versus proton radiotherapy. The table came from immunoSEQ multiplex PCR; TCRdb's copy has only in-frame clones and leaves some out. The sample lists approximately 170,000 clones, around 85% occurring once. The specimen was peripheral blood, collected from a patient treated with photon-based radiotherapy. Every receptor here comes from a man between 45 and 60 years old with gastric cancer.

The chain joins TRBV5-4 to TRBJ2-7; 8 bases are shared with TRBD2. Germline CDR1 reads SGHNT; CDR2 reads YYREEE (reference sequence). The J segment lost 6 bases and the V segment lost 4 bases, leaving 18 bases of the junction unmatched. This CDR3 spans 17 amino acids. The CDR3 sequence is CASSRDPSSGRSSEQYF. The DNA for the CDR3 is TGTGCCAGCAGCCGAGACCCCTCCAGCGGGAGATCGTCCGAGCAGTACTTC.

V and J are TRBV4-1 and TRBJ1-1; tentatively, D is TRBD1 (5 bases). V lost 4 bases, J lost 5 bases, and 23 bases lay in between. The CDR3 consists of 17 residues. The germline CDR1 and CDR2 sequences are MGHRA and YSYEKL. This CDR3 reads CASSPARSREDWTEAFF. The CDR3 coding sequence is TGCGCCAGCAGCCCCGCCCGGAGCAGGGAGGATTGGACTGAAGCTTTCTTT.

The chain uses TRBV15 and TRBJ2-2; 8 bases agree with TRBD2. Trimming cost V 3 bases and J 4 bases; bases outside gene matches: 10. The CDR3 runs 17 residues. Germline CDR1 LNHNV, CDR2 YYDKDF (reference sequence). In DNA form, the CDR3 reads TGTGCCACCAGCAGCCCCGAAACTAGCGGAATCACCGGGGAGCTGTTTTTT. Translating gives CATSSPETSGITGELFF.

The J gene is TRBJ1-3, the V gene TRBV19; D not certain. The CDR3 consists of 15 residues. Germline-derived CDR1 and CDR2 are LNHDA and SQIVND (reference sequence). Trimming shortened V by 4 bases and J by 0 bases, and 10 bases separated the two germline ends. In DNA, the CDR3 is TGTGCCAGTAGTAGGGCAACGCTCTCTGGAAACACCATATATTTT. This codes for CASSRATLSGNTIYF.

The chain joins TRBV2 to TRBJ2-3; D is undetermined. The CDR3 runs to 11 residues. Germline CDR1 and CDR2: SNHLY and FYNNEI. Trimming stripped 5 bases from V and 13 bases from J, with 13 bases between. CDR3 bases: TGTGCCAGCAGTTACAGTCAGGTTAAGTATTTT. It codes for CASSYSQVKYF.

The chain joins TRBV2 to TRBJ1-5; weak D call: TRBD1 (6 bases). V was cut by 6 bases and J by 5 bases, with 11 bases left in between. The germline V gene encodes CDR1 SNHLY and CDR2 FYNNEI. This CDR3 is 13 amino acids long. This chain's CDR3 is CASRLQGDQPQHF. The CDR3 DNA reads as TGTGCCAGCAGACTACAGGGAGATCAGCCCCAGCATTTT.

The chain is built from TRBV19 and TRBJ2-1; 15 bases fit TRBD2. Trimming took 5 bases from V and 0 from J; bases not matched to a gene: 5. This CDR3 has 18 residues. Germline V lookup: CDR1 LNHDA, CDR2 SQIVND (reference sequence). The CDR3 loop reads CASSPGLAGGFSYNEQFF. The CDR3, as DNA: TGTGCCAGTAGTCCGGGACTAGCGGGAGGTTTCTCCTACAATGAGCAGTTCTTC.

This sequence joins TRBV29-1 and TRBJ2-3; D is perhaps TRBD1 or TRBD2 (5 bases each). Trimming pared 7 bases from V and 2 bases from J, leaving 19 bases between. Germline assignment: CDR1 SQVTM and CDR2 ANQGSEA. The CDR3 loop spans 15 amino acids. The CDR3 nucleotides are TGCAGCGACCAGAAACGGGGCATTACCACAGATACGCAGTATTTT. Its protein is CSDQKRGITTDTQYF.

This clone appeared a few times. Distinct nucleotide sequences in the sample also encode this CDR3. The rearrangement links TRBV7-9 to TRBJ1-4; 11 bases fit TRBD1. The germline V gene has CDR1 SEHNR and CDR2 FQNEAQ (reference sequence). This CDR3 contains 14 residues. J was trimmed by 6 bases and V by 7 bases; bases with no gene match: 4. The CDR3 sequence: CASNPGQGDEKLFF. DNA for the CDR3: TGTGCCAGCAATCCGGGACAGGGGGATGAAAAACTGTTTTTT.

The J gene is TRBJ2-2, the V gene TRBV30, with TRBD1 matching over 8 bases. The length of the CDR3 is 15 residues. The V segment lost 2 bases and the J segment 6 bases; nucleotides outside the gene matches: 8. Germline values: CDR1 GTSNPN, CDR2 SVGIG (reference sequence). CDR3 DNA: TGTGCCTGGAGTTCCGTGGACAGGGTCCCCGGGGAGCTGTTTTTT. It encodes CAWSSVDRVPGELFF.

At least ten counts were recorded for this clone. This chain uses TRBV5-4 with TRBJ2-7; D is possibly TRBD2 (6 bases). Germline loops: CDR1 SGHNT, CDR2 YYREEE (reference sequence). V dropped 3 bases and J dropped 0 bases, with 16 bases sitting between them. CDR3 size: 16 residues. The DNA for the CDR3 is TGTGCCAGCAGCTGGGATGCGGGGCGGAGCTCCTACGAGCAGTACTTC. It codes for CASSWDAGRSSYEQYF. The complete variable domain, with remaining parts taken from reference TRBV5-4 and TRBJ2-7, reads ETGVTQSPTHLIKTRGQQVTLRCSSQSGHNTVSWYQQALGQGPQFIFQYYREEENGRGNFPPRFSGLQFPNYSSELNVNALELDDSALYLCASSWDAGRSSYEQYFGPGTRLTVT.

This clone was observed many times. The chain uses TRBV27 and TRBJ2-7; D gene unclear. The CDR3 contains 14 residues. Trimming shortened V by 2 bases and J by 2 bases, and 10 bases separated the two germline ends. The germline CDR1 and CDR2 sequences are MNHEY and SMNVEV (reference sequence). Here the CDR3 DNA reads TGTGCCAGCAGTTTAGTCGTAGGAGCCTACGAGCAGTACTTC. Protein: CASSLVVGAYEQYF.

This sequence joins TRBV5-5 and TRBJ2-7, with D perhaps TRBD1 or TRBD2 (5 bases each). Trimming removed 1 base from V and 7 bases from J, with 21 bases in between. The germline gives CDR1 SGHKS, CDR2 YYEKEE (reference sequence). The CDR3 has 16 amino acids. Here the CDR3 DNA reads TGTGCCAGCAGCTTGCAGCCCCTAGCAGGGTGGGATGAGCAGTACTTC. Translation gives CASSLQPLAGWDEQYF.

The CDR3 here is CASSLGGGQLNEQFF. CDR3 coding DNA: TGTGCCAGCAGCTTAGGAGGGGGACAGCTCAATGAGCAGTTCTTC. This chain uses TRBV7-8 with TRBJ2-1; 7 bases align to TRBD1. The CDR3 loop spans 15 amino acids. Unmatched junction bases numbered 6, after V lost 1 base and J lost 6 bases. Germline-derived CDR1 and CDR2 are SGHVS and FQNEAQ. The full variable domain, with the rest looked up from reference TRBV7-8 and TRBJ2-1, is GAGVSQSPRYKVAKRGQDVALRCDPISGHVSLFWYQQALGQGPEFLTYFQNEAQLDKSGLPSDRFFAERPEGSVSTLKIQRTQQEDSAVYLCASSLGGGQLNEQFFGPGTRLTVL.

A note on this clone: Other DNA sequences in the sample encode the same CDR3. V usage is TRBV5-1 and J usage is TRBJ1-1; 7 positions match TRBD1. The V gene end was trimmed by 5 bases and the J gene end by 4 bases; junction bases not matched to a gene: 5. CDR3 length equals 13 residues. Germline assignment: CDR1 SGHRS and CDR2 YFSETQ. CDR3 in DNA: TGCGCCAGCAGTATCGACAGGGCCACTGAAGCTTTCTTT. Its protein is CASSIDRATEAFF.

This chain joins TRBV28 and TRBJ1-4; D is ambiguous. Germline V gives CDR1 MDHEN, CDR2 SYDVKM. The CDR3 length is 16 residues. Trimming removed 6 bases at V and 0 bases at J, with 14 bases between. CDR3 bases: TGTGCCAGCAGCTCGGAGTTCTCTGCAACTAATGAAAAACTGTTTTTT. Translating it yields CASSSEFSATNEKLFF.

This clone has a single count. The chain couples TRBV27 to TRBJ2-1, with 9 bases matching TRBD2. Looked up from germline, CDR1 is MNHEY and CDR2 is SMNVEV (reference sequence). CDR3 length equals 14 residues. V shed 6 bases, J shed 3 bases, and the junction held 3 bases outside the gene matches. CDR3 sequence: CASRREGLYNEQFF. For the CDR3, the DNA is TGTGCCAGCAGGCGGGAGGGCCTCTACAATGAGCAGTTCTTC.

This clone was recorded once. The V gene is TRBV9, the J gene TRBJ2-2, with 16 bases aligning to TRBD2. J was trimmed by 0 bases and V by 3 bases; bases with no gene match: 2. CDR3 length: 18 residues. Germline CDR1 is SGDLS and CDR2 is YYNGEE. The CDR3 loop is CASSAGTSGRANTGELFF. The CDR3 DNA follows: TGTGCCAGCAGCGCGGGGACTAGCGGGAGGGCGAACACCGGGGAGCTGTTTTTT.

This rearrangement joins TRBV28 to TRBJ2-3; 11 nucleotides align to TRBD2. The CDR3 has 20 residues. Unmatched junction bases numbered 12, after V lost 0 bases and J lost 1 base. CDR1 and CDR2 from the germline V gene are MDHEN and SYDVKM. This CDR3 reads CASSLWGSGRAYEGTDTQYF. CDR3 nucleotides: TGTGCCAGCAGTTTATGGGGTAGCGGGAGGGCCTACGAAGGCACAGATACGCAGTATTTT.

The chain combines TRBV14 with TRBJ2-6; 11 positions match TRBD1. V lost 0 bases to trimming and J lost 13 bases; unmatched junction nucleotides: 8. Germline V gene sequence: CDR1 SGHDN, CDR2 FVKESK. The CDR3 spans 16 residues. The CDR3 sequence is CASSQDADRGRSVLTF. The DNA of the CDR3 is TGTGCCAGCAGCCAAGATGCGGACAGGGGGCGGTCGGTCCTGACTTTC.

The gene calls are TRBV28 and TRBJ2-7, with 8 bases identical to TRBD2. The CDR3 loop spans 15 amino acids. Trimming cost V 4 bases and J 4 bases; bases outside gene matches: 9. Germline V gene data show CDR1 as MDHEN and CDR2 as SYDVKM. The CDR3 region is CASSYTGGPNYEQYF. For the CDR3, the DNA is TGTGCCAGCAGTTACACGGGAGGGCCCAATTACGAGCAGTACTTC. The full variable domain, its missing parts supplied by reference TRBV28 and TRBJ2-7, is DVKVTQSSRYLVKRTGEKVFLECVQDMDHENMFWYRQDPGLGLRLIYFSYDVKMKEKGDIPEGYSVSREKKERFSLILESASTNQTSMYLCASSYTGGPNYEQYFGPGTRLTVT.

This chain uses TRBV9 with TRBJ2-1; D is perhaps TRBD1 or TRBD2 (5 bases each). CDR3 size: 17 residues. The V gene lost 1 base and the J gene lost 1 base, with 15 bases spanning the gap. CDR1 SGDLS and CDR2 YYNGEE come from the germline V gene. The CDR3 sequence is CASSVLSGAQSYNEQFF. DNA for the CDR3: TGTGCCAGCAGCGTATTGTCCGGGGCCCAGTCCTACAATGAGCAGTTCTTC. The variable domain in full, completed from reference TRBV9 and TRBJ2-1, reads DSGVTQTPKHLITATGQRVTLRCSPRSGDLSVYWYQQSLDQGLQFLIQYYNGEERAKGNILERFSAQQFPDLHSELNLSSLELGDSALYFCASSVLSGAQSYNEQFFGPGTRLTVL.

The chain carries TRBV19 and TRBJ2-5; 10 bases are a match to TRBD2. Germline values: CDR1 LNHDA, CDR2 SQIVND (reference sequence). Trimming at V came to 3 bases and at J to 0 bases, leaving 4 bases not matched to a gene. The CDR3 length is 16 residues. The CDR3 DNA reads TGTGCCAGTAGTATCCGACTAGCGGGCCACCAAGAGACCCAGTACTTC. Translated, it gives CASSIRLAGHQETQYF.

This chain joins TRBV18 and TRBJ1-2; maybe TRBD1 (5 bases). CDR1 is KGHSH and CDR2 is LQKENI in the germline V gene. V was trimmed by 1 base and J by 12 bases, leaving 15 bases between them. This CDR3 spans 13 amino acids. CDR3 sequence reads: CASSPQGGEEHTF. Written as DNA, the CDR3 is TGTGCCAGCTCACCACAGGGAGGGGAAGAGCACACCTTC.

The V and J genes are TRBV4-1 and TRBJ2-7; 13 bases are a match to TRBD2. CDR3 length: 17 residues. With 5 bases clipped from V and 3 bases from J, the junction kept 10 bases outside the gene matches. Germline-derived CDR1 and CDR2 are MGHRA and YSYEKL. CDR3 loop: CASSKGGTSGAYYEQYF. The CDR3 bases are TGCGCCAGCAGCAAAGGGGGGACTAGCGGGGCCTACTACGAGCAGTACTTC.